This TCR beta chain was recorded in a study of blood T cell repertoires in COVID-19. Study context: The United States, Italy and Spain provided the acute and convalescent COVID-19 samples. PBMCs, B-cell-depleted T cells, or T cells were the source of the cDNA or gDNA that made up the material.

In the authors' workflow: For nucleated cells, counts were estimated from reference gene primer amplification. Only in-frame clones appear in the TCRdb table, and some are missing; sequencing was by immunoSEQ multiplex PCR. V and J calls and clone size are as listed in that table; D and trimming were resolved from the DNA. The sample includes approximately 70,000 clones, approximately 90% seen only once; the top ten take 6% to 7%. The CDR3 length is 13 residues. CDR1 is SGHTA and CDR2 is FQGNSA in the germline V gene. Trimming shortened V by 2 bases and J by 6 bases, and 10 bases separated the two germline ends.

The sequenced material came from peripheral blood. This receptor was identified in a woman in her 70s with acute or convalescent COVID-19. The rearrangement joins TRBV7-2 to TRBJ1-1; D perhaps matches TRBD1 (5 bases). CDR3 bases: TGTGCCAGCAGCTTACGCAGGGCCCCTGAAGCTTTCTTT. It yields the protein CASSLRRAPEAFF.